The sequence of this TCR beta chain was determined in a study of T-cell memory formation after mild COVID-19. Study-level background: The study found TCR clusters largely donor specific. Study-wide points: Clones shrinking between day 15 and 85 showed a balanced CD4/CD8 split, and those that grew later tilted toward CD4+.

This clonotype was observed a handful of times. What it binds is unknown. A 5'RACE reaction primed in the constant segment made cDNA libraries of TCR alpha and TCR beta, and these carried sample barcodes and UMIs. TCRdb called the 5' RACE reads again in MiXCR, with one record for every CDR3 protein. The repertoire has fewer than 250,000 distinct CDR3 sequences, approximately 10% of them found once; the top ten carry 2.5% to 3.5%. This CDR3 has 16 residues. Germline V gives CDR1 SGHRS, CDR2 YFSETQ. V gave up 4 bases and J gave up 0 bases; unmatched junction bases: 6. The chain recombines TRBV5-1 with TRBJ2-1, with 8 nucleotides matching TRBD1. This TCR was recovered from a man between 18 and 29 years old who had mild COVID-19 (a few samples of this study predate the infection). Cell type and time point are not known. Source material: PBMCs or a T cell subset sorted from them (not recorded which). Here the CDR3 reads CASSPGTGGSYNEQFF. CDR3 nucleotide sequence: TGCGCCAGCAGCCCGGGGACAGGTGGCTCCTACAATGAGCAGTTCTTC.